This paragraph covers one T cell receptor (beta chain) sequence. The data originate from a study of radiation and T cells in renal cell carcinoma. The CDR3 length is 13 residues. Per germline, CDR1 SQVTM and CDR2 ANQGSEA. V gave up 0 bases and J gave up 7 bases; unmatched junction bases: 2. The time point here: baseline pretreatment blood. Treatment noted: 15 Gy SBRT to primary tumor, nephrectomy 4 weeks later. Generated by immunoSEQ multiplex PCR, the TCRdb table keeps only in-frame clones and is missing some. The sample contains 90,000 to 100,000 clones, approximately 86% of which appear only once. This receptor was taken from a man aged 45-60 years with renal cell carcinoma. The sample in question was blood, obtained from a patient whose treatment included radiotherapy and nephrectomy. The rearrangement links TRBV29-1 to TRBJ1-2; TRBD1 aligns across 10 bases. CDR3 region: CSVEETGGRGYTF. Here the CDR3 DNA reads TGCAGCGTTGAAGAGACAGGGGGCCGTGGCTACACCTTC.